Listed below are T cell receptor beta chains from one sample, sequenced in a study of cytomegalovirus exposure and HLA in healthy donors. Profiling relied on immunoSEQ multiplex PCR, and the TCRdb table lists in-frame clones only, not all of them. The sample carries roughly 130,000 clones, 73% recorded once. The material sequenced was PBMCs. Receptors were obtained from a woman between 35 and 50 years old in good health and CMV-seronegative. CDR3s include the opening cysteine and the closing phenylalanine or tryptophan. A D gene is named only where the DNA matches it firmly. For some rows the clone size is stated as once, few or many, or as a class when expanded; others skip it.

j_gene	abundance	d_gene	v_gene	CDR3nt	CDR3aa
TRBJ1-3	few	TRBD1	TRBV13	TGTGCCAGCAGCTTACAGGGGGCTACTTTTACCTTCTCTGGAAACACCATATATTTT	CASSLQGATFTFSGNTIYF
TRBJ1-1	-	TRBD1	TRBV28	TGTGCCAGCAGTTTATGGCCCGACAGGGGGCCGGCTGAAGCTTTCTTT	CASSLWPDRGPAEAFF
TRBJ1-6	-	TRBD1	TRBV5-1	TGCGCCAGCAGCGACGGACAGGGAAGTTCACCCCTCCACTTT	CASSDGQGSSPLHF
TRBJ2-5	-	TRBD1	TRBV5-1	TGCGCCAGCAGCTTGGCCGGGGCAGGGGGCTTTGGCGAGACCCAGTACTTC	CASSLAGAGGFGETQYF
TRBJ1-2	-	-	TRBV7-8	TGTGCCAGCAGCTTAAGGCCCGACAGCCCTCAATACTGGGGCTACACCTTC	CASSLRPDSPQYWGYTF
TRBJ2-3	-	-	TRBV2	TGTGCCAGCAGTCCTACCGGGGGCACAGATACGCAGTATTTT	CASSPTGGTDTQYF
TRBJ2-7	-	TRBD1	TRBV10-3	TGTGCCACCGACAGGGGTCCGAACTCCTACGAGCAGTACTTC	CATDRGPNSYEQYF
TRBJ1-1	-	-	TRBV27	TGTGCCAGCAGTTTACACGGGGGAGTGAACACTGAAGCTTTCTTT	CASSLHGGVNTEAFF
TRBJ1-2	-	TRBD1	TRBV2	TGTGCCAGCCGGGACAGGGGGCGATTCGGTGGCTACACCTTC	CASRDRGRFGGYTF
TRBJ1-1	-	TRBD1	TRBV4-1	TGCGCCAGCAGCCCAGACAGGGCCGGCACTGAAGCTTTCTTT	CASSPDRAGTEAFF
TRBJ1-5	-	-	TRBV2	TGTGCCAGCAGTGTAGAAGGTGGAGGGAATCAGCCCCAGCATTTT	CASSVEGGGNQPQHF
TRBJ2-2	-	TRBD1	TRBV18	TGTGCCAGCTCACCGGGACAGGGCAACACCGGGGAGCTGTTTTTT	CASSPGQGNTGELFF
TRBJ1-1	-	-	TRBV12-5	TGTGCTACTAAGGAGGACGTGGGTGAAGCTTTCTTT	CATKEDVGEAFF
TRBJ2-5	-	TRBD2	TRBV6-6	TGTGCCAGCAGACTAGCGGGGGGCGGGTACCAAGAGACCCAGTACTTC	CASRLAGGGYQETQYF
TRBJ2-2	-	-	TRBV21-1	TGTGCCAGCAGAAGAGGGTCTAGCGGGGGAGCTAATACGAACACCGGGGAGCTGTTTTTT	CASRRGSSGGANTNTGELFF
TRBJ2-1	-	-	TRBV28	TGTGCCAGCAGTTTACTAGCGCGGGAGCAGTTCTTC	CASSLLAREQFF
TRBJ2-7	-	-	TRBV6-5	TGTGCCAGCAGTACCCCAGGTTACTACGAGCAGTACTTC	CASSTPGYYEQYF